This T cell receptor beta chain was sequenced in a study of blood T cell repertoires in COVID-19 (TCRdb year 2020). Some background on the complete study: Collaborator samples came from the United States, Italy and Spain and covered acute and convalescent phases of COVID-19. The samples were drawn from the first 160 participants of the ongoing ImmuneRACE study and from over 950 subjects provided by 6 global collaborators. The dataset comprised deeply sampled blood TCRbeta repertoires from subjects exposed to, actively infected with, or recovered from COVID-19. Where available, HLA class I and class II types were obtained from metadata supplied by the sample provider rather than from assay-based typing. The material from the prospective study consisted of cDNA or gDNA derived from T cells, B-cell-depleted T cells, or PBMCs. Sample metadata almost always included a de-identified subject ID, COVID-19 status, age in years and sex. The repertoires were made available in a free public database intended to serve as a resource for research on the immune response to SARS-CoV-2.

Turning to this clone: Its antigen remains undetermined. It has no much larger one-base neighbor in the sample; base qualities were not kept.

The cysteine opens and the phenylalanine closes a CDR3 of 12 amino acids. The kept DNA is CDR3 alone, 36 bases in frame from the first base. V has 6 bases trimmed and J has 10 bases trimmed; junction bases matching no gene number 9. Sequences SGHKS (CDR1) and YYEKEE (CDR2) are obtained from the germline V gene (reference sequence). Enrolling through a virtual design, the prospective study's participants ranged in age from roughly 18 to 95 years and lived across 20 to 25 United States geographic areas. Cohort assignment in the prospective study relied on participant-reported clinical history from a screening survey and a study questionnaire. Recovered participants in ImmuneRACE Cohort 3 were defined as having two consecutive negative NP/OP PCR tests, clearance from a healthcare professional, or resolution of symptoms. In the prospective study, whole blood, serum and a nasopharyngeal or oropharyngeal swab were collected from each participant by mobile phlebotomists. Additional blood draws and questionnaires over a roughly two-month period could optionally be provided by prospective study participants. Prospective study blood samples were shipped either frozen or at room temperature before DNA extraction.

The immunoSEQ Assay, a bias-controlled multiplex PCR, was used to amplify TCRbeta CDR3 regions from genomic DNA. On the study's bioinformatics: The number of nucleated cells in each sample was estimated by amplification of reference gene primers within the assay. To quantify the absolute abundance of each unique TCRbeta CDR3 rearrangement, sequence reads were collapsed and filtered. For each sample, productive Simpson clonality was calculated by taking the square root of Simpson's diversity index across productive rearrangements. TCRdb limited this immuneACCESS table to in-frame rearrangements with V and J called. A share of clones is missing; checked studies link under half to unresolved V genes, and the rest is unexplained. V and J calls and clone size are given by that table; D and trimming were obtained from the DNA. Within this sample are over 200,000 clones, with around four fifths of them counted one time only. The leading ten clones occupy 15% of the sample.

Overall study results and their limits: Clinical and demographic metadata were provided uncurated, with the amount varying by source and participant.

This sequence was found in a middle-aged man who had recovered from COVID-19. Sequencing was performed on PBMCs or T cells enriched from blood (not recorded which). The chain joins TRBV5-5 to TRBJ1-1; 7 middle bases align to TRBD1. The sequence in DNA is TGTGCCAGCACCCGAGGGGGCCCTGGAGCTTTCTTT. This gives the protein CASTRGGPGAFF.